This T cell receptor (beta chain) was recovered during a study of cytotoxic CD8 clonotypes in ibrutinib-treated CLL. About the study: IGHV unmutated roughly 17; relapsed/refractory about a dozen; treatment-naive about 15.

Study conclusions and caveats: Treatment saw public clonotypes, which were uncommon, either contract or stay stable. T-cell clonality at baseline went above that of age-matched healthy donors and rose and fell with circulating CD8+ T-cell counts.

TCRdb's copy holds only in-frame clones and misses some; the assay was immunoSEQ multiplex PCR. The sample yields some 130,000 clones, 80% to 90% seen once. Investigators sourced approximately 2 micrograms of genomic DNA from cryopreserved PBMCs for TCR beta libraries. Of note for this clone: Its specificity is not known.

Sequenced here: PBMCs, sampled after 24 months of ibrutinib treatment. The TCR sequence derives from a human donor with chronic lymphocytic leukemia.

CDR3 in DNA: TGTGCCAGCACCGGGGACGGCCCTGAAGCTTTCTTT. This encodes CASTGDGPEAFF. The chain links TRBV2 to TRBJ1-1, with D perhaps matching TRBD1 (5 bases). Germline V gene lookup returns CDR1 SNHLY and CDR2 FYNNEI. V was trimmed by 7 bases and J by 6 bases, leaving 12 bases between them. The CDR3 length is 12 residues. Drawing the rest from reference TRBV2 and TRBJ1-1, the complete variable domain is EPEVTQTPSHQVTQMGQEVILRCVPISNHLYFYWYRQILGQKVEFLVSFYNNEISEKSEIFDDQFSVERPDGSNFTLKIRSTKLEDSAMYFCASTGDGPEAFFGQGTRLTVV.